This T cell receptor beta chain was observed in a study of T cell responses to AZD1222 COVID-19 vaccine (dated by TCRdb to about 2021). Some background on the complete study: AZD1222 recipients with second doses at about 4 weeks or about 12 weeks were pooled, because spike-specific TCR depth and breadth did not differ between schedules. TCR sequencing covered more than 230 trial participants: about 210 given two doses of AZD1222 and approximately 26 given two doses of MenACWY control vaccine. Trial participants were enrolled by age into 18-55, 56-69 and 70-plus year subgroups, with approximately 160, 26 and 62 TCR-sequenced participants respectively. The full study reports these points: Because no day 14 peak-response samples were available, repertoires were characterized only after the peak T cell response. In the small 56-69-year group, the increase in depth fell short of significance, most likely because of low power. After two AZD1222 doses, spike-specific TCR breadth and depth were significantly higher than at day 0 and than in MenACWY recipients. Conclusions about previously exposed vaccinees are limited, since just 6 or 7 AZD1222 recipients were seropositive for SARS-CoV-2 at baseline. Vaccine-associated CD4 TCRs spanned the whole spike protein, with dominant responses in regions 160-218 and 743-854. Nearly half of unique spike-specific TCRs reportedly recognized epitopes outside regions mutated in the B.1.351 and B.1.1.7 variants. Participants were mostly white British, with more females than males. The authors suggested clonal diversity may have been underestimated.

The CDR3 regions of human TCRbeta chains were analyzed by immunosequencing. The study's processing was this. Repertoire TCRs were checked for matches against a reference library of SARS-CoV-2-specific TCRs that had been generated using the MIRA antigen-specificity platform. Breadth meant the fraction of unique TCRs that were SARS-CoV-2-associated, whereas depth meant the fraction of total T cells that were SARS-CoV-2-associated. Using the MIRA data, each spike-specific TCR was assigned both to the spike region to which the TCR was reactive and to a CD4 or CD8 class. Log10-transformed breadth and depth values were compared by one-way ANOVA with Sidak's multiple comparisons tests. TCRdb re-hosts the immuneACCESS table, in-frame sequences only. Its copies lack some clones; in the studies checked, an unresolved V gene accounts for under half of them, and the cause for the rest is not known. V, J and clone size are taken as reported in that table, and D and trimming were inferred from the DNA itself. This sample lists about 180,000 clones; 70% to 90% were detected once. The ten largest clones capture 0.49% of the sample.

V loses 0 bases of germline sequence and J loses 8 bases, and the interval between the two ends is 8 bases. The CDR3, from cysteine to phenylalanine, totals 14 residues. Here the CDR3 DNA is all that survives: 42 bases in frame from base 1. CDR1 and CDR2 were assigned from the germline V gene as ENHRY and SYGVKD. The sample's time point, from its label and the paper: baseline before first vaccination. Samples from vaccinated people were obtained from the UK trials COV001 and COV002, which included a single-blind randomized controlled phase 2/3 trial of AZD1222 (ChAdOx1 nCoV-19) in healthy adults. Trial participant PBMC samples were collected at day 0 and day 28 after the second dose for TCRbeta chain sequencing. A word on this clone: Its specific antigen is unknown. The input lacks base qualities; no much larger clone sits a single base away.

The chain is assembled from TRBV10-3 and TRBJ1-6; the D gene cannot be resolved reliably. Sequences were derived from peripheral blood, sampled on day 0 of AZD1222 vaccination. The source of this sequence is an adult in good health. The sequence in DNA is TGTGCCATCAGTGAGTCGACTCGGGATTCACCCCTCCACTTT. Its product reads: CAISESTRDSPLHF.